This entry concerns a single T cell receptor beta chain. Its antigen is undetermined. From the 5' RACE reads, TCRdb called clonotypes with MiXCR, one entry per CDR3 protein. Here the sample spans a few hundred thousand distinct CDR3 sequences, about 8.9% being singletons. Germline CDR1 is SGHKS and CDR2 is YYEKEE (reference sequence). The CDR3 length is 17 residues. These data come from a study of identical twins. Study results and caveats: Analyses of zero insertions could, in part, be confounded by invariant MAIT and iNKT cells.

The sample was also reused in another study, on yellow fever vaccine responses in identical twins.

The sample taken for sequencing was memory (CD45RO+) T cells sorted from blood. The genes are TRBV5-5 and TRBJ2-7; D ambiguous. This clonotype was sampled from a woman in her late teens or twenties in good health. For the CDR3, the DNA is TGTTCCAGCAGCCTTCTAGGGTCAGGTTATCCGAAGGGCGAGCAGTACGTC. Residues: CSSSLLGSGYPKGEQYV.